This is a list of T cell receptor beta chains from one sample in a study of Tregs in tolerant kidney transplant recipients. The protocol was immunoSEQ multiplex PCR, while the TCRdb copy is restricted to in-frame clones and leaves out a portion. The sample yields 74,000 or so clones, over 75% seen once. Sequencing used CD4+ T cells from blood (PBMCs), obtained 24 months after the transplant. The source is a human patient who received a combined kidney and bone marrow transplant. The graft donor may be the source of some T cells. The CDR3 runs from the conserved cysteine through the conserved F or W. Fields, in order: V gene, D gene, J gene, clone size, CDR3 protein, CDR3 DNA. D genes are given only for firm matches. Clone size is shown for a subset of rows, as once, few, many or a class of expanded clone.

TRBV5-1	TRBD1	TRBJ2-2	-	CASTMVRGQGATGELFF	TGCGCCAGCACCATGGTTAGGGGACAGGGGGCGACCGGGGAGCTGTTTTTT
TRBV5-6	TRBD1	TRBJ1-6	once	CASSLSTGHTYNSPLHF	TGTGCCAGCAGCTTGTCGACAGGGCACACCTATAATTCACCCCTCCACTTT
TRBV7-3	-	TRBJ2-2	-	CASSLTDRTAARTGELFF	TGTGCCAGCAGCTTAACCGACCGGACAGCCGCACGAACCGGGGAGCTGTTTTTT
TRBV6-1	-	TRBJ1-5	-	CASQWVQGNQPQHF	TGTGCCAGCCAATGGGTGCAGGGCAATCAGCCCCAGCATTTT
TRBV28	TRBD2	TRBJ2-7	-	CASSRGGQAYEQYF	TGTGCCAGCAGTCGCGGGGGGCAAGCCTACGAGCAGTACTTC
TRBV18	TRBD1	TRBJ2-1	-	CASSYRTGGYNEQFF	TGTGCCAGCTCCTACAGGACAGGGGGATACAATGAGCAGTTCTTC
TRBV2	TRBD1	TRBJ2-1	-	CASSKTGEQFF	TGTGCCAGCAGTAAGACAGGGGAGCAGTTCTTC
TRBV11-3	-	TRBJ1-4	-	CASSFSGGNEKLFF	TGTGCCAGCAGCTTTTCCGGGGGGAATGAAAAACTGTTTTTT
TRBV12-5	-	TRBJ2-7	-	CASGLEVYYEQYF	TGTGCTAGTGGTTTAGAGGTCTACTACGAGCAGTACTTC
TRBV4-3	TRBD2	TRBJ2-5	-	CASSQGVWVAGDAFQETQYF	TGCGCCAGCAGCCAAGGAGTTTGGGTAGCGGGAGATGCGTTCCAAGAGACCCAGTACTTC
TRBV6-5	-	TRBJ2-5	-	CASLTPGQGTETQYF	TGTGCCAGCTTAACTCCGGGCCAGGGGACAGAGACCCAGTACTTC
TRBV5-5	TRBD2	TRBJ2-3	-	CASSLISGVLLSTDTQYF	TGTGCCAGCAGCTTAATAAGCGGGGTCCTCCTCAGCACAGATACGCAGTATTTT
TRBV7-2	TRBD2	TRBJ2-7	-	CASSVTGLPTTFEQYF	TGTGCCAGCAGCGTCACGGGACTACCTACTACGTTTGAGCAGTACTTC
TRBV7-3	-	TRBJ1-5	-	CASSEKQGSAQHF	TGTGCCAGCAGCGAAAAACAGGGTTCGGCCCAGCATTTT
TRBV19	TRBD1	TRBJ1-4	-	CASRPARDRAEKLFF	TGTGCCAGTAGACCCGCCCGGGACAGGGCCGAAAAACTGTTTTTT
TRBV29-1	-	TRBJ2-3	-	CSVEGGTGADTQYF	TGCAGCGTTGAAGGGGGTACGGGGGCAGATACGCAGTATTTT
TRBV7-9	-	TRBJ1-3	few	CASTKGQGRNTIYF	TGTGCCAGCACCAAAGGGCAGGGAAGAAACACCATATATTTT
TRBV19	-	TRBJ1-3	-	CASSLRSGNTIYF	TGTGCCAGTAGTTTGAGATCTGGAAACACCATATATTTT
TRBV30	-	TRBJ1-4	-	CAWGLGQENEKLFF	TGTGCCTGGGGGCTGGGGCAGGAAAATGAAAAACTGTTTTTT
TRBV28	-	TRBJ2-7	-	CASSLAFLQSSYEQYF	TGTGCCAGCAGTTTAGCGTTCTTACAGAGCTCCTACGAGCAGTACTTC
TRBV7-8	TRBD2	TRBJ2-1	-	CASSLVGRAGRGNEQFF	TGTGCCAGCAGCTTAGTAGGCAGGGCAGGGAGGGGCAATGAGCAGTTCTTC
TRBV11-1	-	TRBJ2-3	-	CASSSFAGPARTQYF	TGTGCCAGCAGTTCTTTCGCGGGACCCGCCAGAACGCAGTATTTT
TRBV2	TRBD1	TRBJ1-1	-	CASSLRDSANTEAFF	TGTGCCAGCAGCTTAAGGGACAGCGCTAACACTGAAGCTTTCTTT
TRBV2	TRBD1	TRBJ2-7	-	CASSRARPGQTSYEQYF	TGTGCCAGCAGTCGGGCCCGTCCGGGACAGACCTCCTACGAGCAGTACTTC
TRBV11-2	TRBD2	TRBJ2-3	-	CASSSRGSSGRLLNTQYF	TGTGCCAGCAGCTCCAGGGGTTCTAGCGGGAGGCTTTTAAATACGCAGTATTTT
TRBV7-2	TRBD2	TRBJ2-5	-	CASSPRGLAGLETQYF	TGTGCCAGCAGCCCCCGGGGACTAGCGGGGTTAGAGACCCAGTACTTC
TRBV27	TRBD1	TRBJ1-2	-	CASSSGQGPYYGYTF	TGTGCCAGCAGTTCGGGACAGGGGCCTTACTATGGCTACACCTTC
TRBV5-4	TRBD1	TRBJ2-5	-	CATGGTSGETQYF	TGTGCCACAGGGGGTACCTCGGGAGAGACCCAGTACTTC
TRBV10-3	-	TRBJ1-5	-	CAISDNNQPQHF	TGTGCCATCAGTGACAACAATCAGCCCCAGCATTTT
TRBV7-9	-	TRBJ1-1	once	CASSTNRPLKLEAFF	TGTGCCAGCAGCACAAACAGGCCCCTGAAGCTTGAAGCTTTCTTT
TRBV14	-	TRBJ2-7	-	CASSRESREFLRGQYF	TGTGCCAGCAGCCGAGAAAGCCGGGAATTCCTACGAGGGCAGTACTTC
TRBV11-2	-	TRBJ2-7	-	CASSLVQGFSYEQYF	TGTGCCAGCAGCTTAGTTCAGGGATTTAGTTACGAGCAGTACTTC
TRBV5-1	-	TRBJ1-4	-	CASSGGVIHEKLFF	TGCGCCAGCAGCGGAGGGGTGATCCATGAAAAACTGTTTTTT
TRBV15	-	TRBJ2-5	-	CATSSREETQYF	TGTGCCACCAGCAGCCGGGAAGAGACCCAGTACTTC
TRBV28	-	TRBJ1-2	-	CASSLSGYGYTF	TGTGCCAGCAGTTTGTCGGGCTATGGCTACACCTTC
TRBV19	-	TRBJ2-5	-	CASSPLDYGRGTQYF	TGTGCCAGTAGCCCCCTGGACTACGGTCGAGGGACCCAGTACTTC
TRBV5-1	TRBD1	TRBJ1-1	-	CASSLGQGGGATEAFF	TGCGCCAGCAGCTTGGGACAGGGCGGCGGGGCCACTGAAGCTTTCTTT
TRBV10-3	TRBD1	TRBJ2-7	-	CAISESGQGAYEQYF	TGTGCCATCAGTGAGTCGGGACAGGGGGCCTACGAGCAGTACTTC
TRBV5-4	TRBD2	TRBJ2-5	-	CASSPGLAGETQYF	TGTGCCAGCAGCCCGGGACTAGCAGGAGAGACCCAGTACTTC
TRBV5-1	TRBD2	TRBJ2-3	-	CASSLGLAGVDTQYF	TGCGCCAGCAGCTTGGGACTAGCGGGGGTTGATACGCAGTATTTT